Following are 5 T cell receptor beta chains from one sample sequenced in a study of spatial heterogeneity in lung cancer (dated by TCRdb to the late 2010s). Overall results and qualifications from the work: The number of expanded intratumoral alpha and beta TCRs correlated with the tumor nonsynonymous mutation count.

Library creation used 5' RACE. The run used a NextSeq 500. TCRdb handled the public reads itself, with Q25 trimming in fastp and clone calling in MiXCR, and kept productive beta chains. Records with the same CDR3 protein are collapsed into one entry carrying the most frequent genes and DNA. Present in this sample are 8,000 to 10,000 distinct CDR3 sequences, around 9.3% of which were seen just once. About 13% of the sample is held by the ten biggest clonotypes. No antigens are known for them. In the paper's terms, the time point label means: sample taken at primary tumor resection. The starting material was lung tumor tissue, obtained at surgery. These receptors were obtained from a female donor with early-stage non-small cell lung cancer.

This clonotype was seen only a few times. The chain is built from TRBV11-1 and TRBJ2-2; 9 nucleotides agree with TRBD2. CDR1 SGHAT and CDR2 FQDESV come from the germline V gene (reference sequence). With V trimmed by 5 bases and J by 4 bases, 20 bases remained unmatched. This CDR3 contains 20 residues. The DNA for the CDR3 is TGTGCCAGCAGCCACGCGGGAGGGGCAGCGGGGGTCAGGAGCACCGGGGAGCTGTTTTTT. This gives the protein CASSHAGGAAGVRSTGELFF.

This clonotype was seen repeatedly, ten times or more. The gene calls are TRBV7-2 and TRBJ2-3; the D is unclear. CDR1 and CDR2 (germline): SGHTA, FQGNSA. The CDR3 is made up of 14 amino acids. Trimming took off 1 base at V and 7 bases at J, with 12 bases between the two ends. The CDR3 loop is CASSLGFQVNTQYF. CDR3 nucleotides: TGTGCCAGCAGCTTAGGGTTCCAGGTTAATACGCAGTATTTT.

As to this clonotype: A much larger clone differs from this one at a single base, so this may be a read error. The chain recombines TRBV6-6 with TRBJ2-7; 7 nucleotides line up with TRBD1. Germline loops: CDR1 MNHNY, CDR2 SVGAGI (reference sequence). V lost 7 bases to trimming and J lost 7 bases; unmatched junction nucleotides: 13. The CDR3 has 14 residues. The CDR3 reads CASIGGTVRGEQYF. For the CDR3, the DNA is TGTGCCAGCATAGGTGGGACAGTGAGGGGGGAGCAGTACTTC.

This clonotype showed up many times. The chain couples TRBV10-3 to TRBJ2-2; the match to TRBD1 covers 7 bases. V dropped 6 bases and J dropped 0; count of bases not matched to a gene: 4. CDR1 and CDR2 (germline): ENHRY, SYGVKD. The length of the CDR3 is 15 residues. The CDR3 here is CAIRRTGANTGELFF. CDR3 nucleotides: TGTGCCATCAGACGGACAGGAGCGAACACCGGGGAGCTGTTTTTT.

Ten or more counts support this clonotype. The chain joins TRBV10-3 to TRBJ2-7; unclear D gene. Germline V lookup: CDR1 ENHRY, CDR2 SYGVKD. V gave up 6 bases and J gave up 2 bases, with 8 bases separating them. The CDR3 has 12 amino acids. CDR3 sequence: CAIRSGAYEQYF. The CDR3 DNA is TGTGCCATCAGATCCGGCGCCTACGAGCAGTACTTC.